The source of this TCR beta chain is a study of blood T cell repertoires in COVID-19. Study-level information: Some COVID-19 samples were acute and others convalescent; all came from the United States, Italy and Spain. Nucleic acid was either cDNA or gDNA, and it came from T cells, B-cell-depleted T cells, or PBMCs.

Study processing details: Reference gene primer amplification in the assay estimated nucleated cell counts. Method: immunoSEQ multiplex PCR; TCRdb's copy keeps in-frame clones and lacks some. V, J and clone size were drawn from that table, and D and trimming were deduced from the DNA. In the table there are around 270,000 clones, 84% of which are singletons. The V end was cut by 2 bases, the J end by 3 bases, with 13 bases between. Germline V gene sequence: CDR1 GTSNPN, CDR2 SVGIG (reference sequence). This CDR3 is 15 amino acids long. The chain carries TRBV30 and TRBJ2-2; weak D call: TRBD1 (8 bases). Sequenced input: peripheral blood. This TCR was recovered from a woman aged 40 to 55 who had recovered from COVID-19. CDR3: CAWSHRGRDTGELFF. As DNA, the CDR3 is TGTGCCTGGAGTCACAGGGGGAGGGACACCGGGGAGCTGTTTTTT.